One T cell receptor (beta chain) is described in this entry. These data belong to a study of identical twins. MiXCR was run by TCRdb on the 5' RACE reads, yielding one entry per CDR3 protein. The table records approximately 700,000 distinct CDR3 sequences, about 20% of them present only once. CDR1 is LNHNV and CDR2 is YYDKDF in the germline V gene (reference sequence). Trimming cost V 5 bases and J 7 bases; bases outside gene matches: 7. The CDR3 spans 14 residues. This sample also belongs to another study, concerning T cells expressing NK-cell markers.

The TCR was taken from a woman aged 18-29 years in good health. The chain links TRBV15 to TRBJ2-7; 11 bases line up with TRBD1. The sequenced sample consisted of PBMCs. Here the CDR3 reads CATSPGQGAGEQYF. The CDR3 DNA reads as TGTGCCACCAGCCCTGGACAGGGGGCGGGGGAGCAGTACTTC. The variable domain in full, with the rest retrieved from reference TRBV15 and TRBJ2-7, is DAMVIQNPRYQVTQFGKPVTLSCSQTLNHNVMYWYQQKSSQAPKLLFHYYDKDFNNEADTPDNFQSRRPNTSFCFLDIRSPGLGDTAMYLCATSPGQGAGEQYFGPGTRLTVT.